This T cell receptor (beta chain) was documented in a study of blood T cell repertoires in COVID-19. Across the whole study: Sample material is recorded as cDNA or gDNA derived from T cells, B-cell-depleted T cells, or PBMCs.

Sequencing was performed with immunoSEQ multiplex PCR; in TCRdb, only in-frame clones are kept and a portion is missing. The sample has some 270,000 clones, less than 90% seen once. Germline CDR1 reads SGHDT; CDR2 reads YYEEEE. There are 14 residues in the CDR3. The junction had 4 bases not matched to a gene; V was cut back by 2 bases and J by 6 bases. This chain uses TRBV5-6 with TRBJ1-4; 7 bases align to TRBD1. Sequencing used peripheral blood. This TCR derives from a woman aged 35 to 49 who had recovered from COVID-19. The CDR3 DNA reads as TGTGCCAGCAGCTTCGGGACAGCCCATGAAAAACTGTTTTTT. Protein: CASSFGTAHEKLFF.